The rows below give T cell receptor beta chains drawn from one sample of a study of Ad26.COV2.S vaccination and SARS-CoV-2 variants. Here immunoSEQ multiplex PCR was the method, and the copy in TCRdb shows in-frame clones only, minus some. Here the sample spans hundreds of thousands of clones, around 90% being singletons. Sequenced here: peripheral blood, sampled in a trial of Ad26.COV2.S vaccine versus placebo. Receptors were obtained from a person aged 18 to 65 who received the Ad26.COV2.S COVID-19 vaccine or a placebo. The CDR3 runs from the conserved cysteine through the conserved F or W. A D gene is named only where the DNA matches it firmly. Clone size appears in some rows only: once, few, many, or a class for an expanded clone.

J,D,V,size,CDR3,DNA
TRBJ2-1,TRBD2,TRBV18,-,CASSPGGSYNEQFF,TGTGCCAGCTCACCCGGGGGGTCCTACAATGAGCAGTTCTTC
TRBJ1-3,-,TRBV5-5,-,CASSLGGTNSGNTIYF,TGTGCCAGCAGCTTGGGCGGGACAAACTCTGGAAACACCATATATTTT
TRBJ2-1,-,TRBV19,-,CASTPDRVNEQFF,TGTGCCAGTACGCCAGACCGTGTAAATGAGCAGTTCTTC
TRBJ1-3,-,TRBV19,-,CASSFGNTIYF,TGTGCCAGTAGCTTTGGAAACACCATATATTTT
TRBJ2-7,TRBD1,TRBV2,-,CASSTSGTGTYEQYF,TGTGCCAGCAGCACTTCCGGGACAGGGACCTACGAGCAGTACTTC
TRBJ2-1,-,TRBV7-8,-,CASSLQRQRQWGFNEQFF,TGTGCCAGCAGCTTACAGAGACAGAGGCAGTGGGGCTTCAATGAGCAGTTCTTC
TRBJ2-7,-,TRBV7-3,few,CASSLGPGGYEQYF,TGTGCCAGCAGCTTGGGACCCGGAGGGTACGAGCAGTACTTC
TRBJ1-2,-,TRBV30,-,CAWSAWEANYGYTF,TGTGCCTGGAGTGCGTGGGAAGCTAACTATGGCTACACCTTC
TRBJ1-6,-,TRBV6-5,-,CASGRTVNSPLHF,TGTGCCAGCGGGCGGACAGTTAATTCACCCCTCCACTTT
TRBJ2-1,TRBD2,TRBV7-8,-,CASSSGETTYNEQFF,TGTGCCAGCAGTAGCGGGGAAACTACCTACAATGAGCAGTTCTTC
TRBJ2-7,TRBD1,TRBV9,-,CASSPRSGTGDVWEQYF,TGTGCCAGCAGCCCGAGGTCGGGGACAGGGGACGTGTGGGAGCAGTACTTC
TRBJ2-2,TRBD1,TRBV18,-,CASSPRQGVDTGELFF,TGTGCCAGCTCACCAAGACAGGGGGTGGACACCGGGGAGCTGTTTTTT
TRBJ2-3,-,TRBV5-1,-,CASSPTASTDTQYF,TGCGCCAGCAGCCCGACTGCTAGCACAGATACGCAGTATTTT
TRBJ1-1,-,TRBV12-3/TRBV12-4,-,CASSLVGGAEAFF,TGTGCCAGCAGCTTGGTGGGGGGTGCTGAAGCTTTCTTT
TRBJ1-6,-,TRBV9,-,CASRDGRSYNSPLHF,TGTGCCAGCAGGGACGGACGCTCCTATAATTCACCCCTCCACTTT
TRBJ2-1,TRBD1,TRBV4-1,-,CASSHLLTGGYNEQFF,TGCGCCAGCAGCCATCTCTTGACAGGGGGGTACAATGAGCAGTTCTTC
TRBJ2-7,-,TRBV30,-,CAWSKGTQSTYEQYF,TGTGCCTGGAGTAAAGGGACGCAATCCACCTACGAGCAGTACTTC
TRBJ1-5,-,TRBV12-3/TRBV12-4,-,CASSQQDNQPQHF,TGTGCCAGCAGTCAACAGGATAATCAGCCCCAGCATTTT
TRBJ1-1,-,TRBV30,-,CARTTVNTEAFF,TGTGCCCGGACGACGGTGAACACTGAAGCTTTCTTT
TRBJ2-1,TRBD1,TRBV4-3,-,CASSGLTGMNEQFF,TGCGCCAGCAGCGGGCTGACAGGGATGAATGAGCAGTTCTTC
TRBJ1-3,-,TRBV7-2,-,CASNPGNSGNTIYF,TGTGCCAGCAACCCGGGGAATAGTGGAAACACCATATATTTT
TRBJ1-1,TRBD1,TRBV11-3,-,CASSLETGTEAFF,TGTGCCAGCAGCTTAGAGACAGGGACTGAAGCTTTCTTT
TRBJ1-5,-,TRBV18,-,CASSPEGGQPQHF,TGTGCCAGCTCACCTGAGGGCGGGCAGCCCCAGCATTTT
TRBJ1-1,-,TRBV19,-,CASSPRRWMNTEAFF,TGTGCCAGTAGTCCCCGTCGTTGGATGAACACTGAAGCTTTCTTT
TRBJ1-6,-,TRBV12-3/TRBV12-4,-,CASSWLNNSPLHF,TGTGCCAGCAGTTGGCTTAATAATTCACCCCTCCACTTT
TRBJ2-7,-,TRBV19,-,CASSIGGAYEQYF,TGTGCCAGTAGTATAGGGGGAGCGTACGAGCAGTACTTC
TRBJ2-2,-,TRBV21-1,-,CASSKDERGGQSTGELFF,TGTGCCAGCAGCAAGGATGAGCGGGGGGGCCAAAGCACCGGGGAGCTGTTTTTT
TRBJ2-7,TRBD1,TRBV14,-,CASSQGTGVYEQYF,TGTGCCAGCAGCCAAGGGACAGGGGTCTACGAGCAGTACTTC
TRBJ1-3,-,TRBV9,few,CASSVWGHESSGNTIYF,TGTGCCAGCAGCGTATGGGGGCATGAAAGCTCTGGAAACACCATATATTTT